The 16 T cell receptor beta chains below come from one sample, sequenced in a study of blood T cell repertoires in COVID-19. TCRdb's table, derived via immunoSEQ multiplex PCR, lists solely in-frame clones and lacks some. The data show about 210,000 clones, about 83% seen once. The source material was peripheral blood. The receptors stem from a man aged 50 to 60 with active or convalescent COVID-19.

CDR3 loop: CASSQTGGAAFF. The CDR3 nucleotides are TGTGCCAGCAGCCAGACAGGGGGCGCAGCTTTCTTT. This chain connects TRBV3-1 (or the pseudogene TRBV3-2) to TRBJ1-1, with 10 bases lining up with TRBD1. Per germline, CDR1 LGHDT and CDR2 YNNKEL (reference sequence). The CDR3 spans 12 residues. V was pared by 3 bases and J by 10 bases, with 2 bases of the junction left unmatched.

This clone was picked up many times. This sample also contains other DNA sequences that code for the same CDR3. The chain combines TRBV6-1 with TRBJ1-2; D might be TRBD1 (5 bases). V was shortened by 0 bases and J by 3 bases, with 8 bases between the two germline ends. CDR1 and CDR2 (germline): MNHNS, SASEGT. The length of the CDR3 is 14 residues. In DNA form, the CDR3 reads TGTGCCAGCAGTGAAGCGCAGGGTGACTATGGCTACACCTTC. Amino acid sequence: CASSEAQGDYGYTF.

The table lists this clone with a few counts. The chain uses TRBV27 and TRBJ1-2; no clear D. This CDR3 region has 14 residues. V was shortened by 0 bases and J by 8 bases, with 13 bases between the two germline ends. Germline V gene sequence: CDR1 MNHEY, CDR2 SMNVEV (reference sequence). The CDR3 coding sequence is TGTGCCAGCAGTTTATCGGTCGGGGTGGGCGGCTACACCTTC. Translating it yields CASSLSVGVGGYTF.

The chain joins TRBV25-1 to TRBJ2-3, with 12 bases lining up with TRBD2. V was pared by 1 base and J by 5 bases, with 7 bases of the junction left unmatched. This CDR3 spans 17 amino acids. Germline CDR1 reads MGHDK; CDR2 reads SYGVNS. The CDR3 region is CASSESPSGRAIDTQYF. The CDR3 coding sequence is TGTGCCAGCAGTGAATCGCCTAGCGGGAGGGCTATAGATACGCAGTATTTT.

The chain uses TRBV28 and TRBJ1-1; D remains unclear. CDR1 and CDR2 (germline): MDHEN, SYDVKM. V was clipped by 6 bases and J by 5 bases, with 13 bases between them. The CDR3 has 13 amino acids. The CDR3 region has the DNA TGTGCCAGCAGGACTAAAGGGTGGACTGAAGCTTTCTTT. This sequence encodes CASRTKGWTEAFF.

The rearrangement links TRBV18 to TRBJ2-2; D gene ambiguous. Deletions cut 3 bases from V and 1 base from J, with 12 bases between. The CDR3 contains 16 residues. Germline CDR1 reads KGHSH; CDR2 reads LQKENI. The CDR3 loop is CASSPRRLENTGELFF. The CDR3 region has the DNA TGTGCCAGCTCACCCCGCCGACTTGAGAACACCGGGGAGCTGTTTTTT.

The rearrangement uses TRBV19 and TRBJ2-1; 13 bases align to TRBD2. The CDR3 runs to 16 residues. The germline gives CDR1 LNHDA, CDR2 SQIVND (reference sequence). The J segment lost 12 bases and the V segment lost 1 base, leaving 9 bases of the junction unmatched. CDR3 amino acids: CASSIGPSLAGGPQFF. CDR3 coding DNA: TGTGCCAGTAGTATAGGCCCCTCACTAGCGGGAGGGCCGCAGTTCTTC.

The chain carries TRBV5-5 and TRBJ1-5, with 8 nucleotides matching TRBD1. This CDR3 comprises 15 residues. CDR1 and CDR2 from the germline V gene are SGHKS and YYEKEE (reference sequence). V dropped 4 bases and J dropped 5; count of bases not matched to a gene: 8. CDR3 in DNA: TGTGCCAGCAGCCCAACAGGGGGAGGATATCAGCCCCAGCATTTT. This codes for CASSPTGGGYQPQHF.

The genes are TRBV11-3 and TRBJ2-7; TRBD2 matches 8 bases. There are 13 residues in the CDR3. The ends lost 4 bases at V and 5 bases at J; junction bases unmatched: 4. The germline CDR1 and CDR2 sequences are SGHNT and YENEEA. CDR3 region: CASSSNSGDEQYF. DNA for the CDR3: TGTGCCAGCAGCTCGAATAGCGGGGACGAGCAGTACTTC.

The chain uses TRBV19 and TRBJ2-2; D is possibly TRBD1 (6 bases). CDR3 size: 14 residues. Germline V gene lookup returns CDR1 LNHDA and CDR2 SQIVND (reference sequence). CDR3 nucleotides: TGTGCTTCCAAAGGGGGAGTGGACACCGGGGAGCTGTTTTTT. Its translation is CASKGGVDTGELFF. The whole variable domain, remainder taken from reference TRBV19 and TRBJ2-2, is DGGITQSPKYLFRKEGQNVTLSCEQNLNHDAMYWYRQDPGQGLRLIYYSQIVNDFQKGDIAEGYSVSREKKESFPLTVTSAQKNPTAFYLCASKGGVDTGELFFGEGSRLTVL.

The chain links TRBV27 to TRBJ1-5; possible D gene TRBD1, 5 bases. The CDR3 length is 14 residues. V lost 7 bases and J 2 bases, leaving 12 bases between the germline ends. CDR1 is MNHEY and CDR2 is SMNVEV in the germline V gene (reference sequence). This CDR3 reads CASKIRVCNQPQHF. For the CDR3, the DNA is TGTGCCAGCAAAATCAGGGTTTGCAATCAGCCCCAGCATTTT.

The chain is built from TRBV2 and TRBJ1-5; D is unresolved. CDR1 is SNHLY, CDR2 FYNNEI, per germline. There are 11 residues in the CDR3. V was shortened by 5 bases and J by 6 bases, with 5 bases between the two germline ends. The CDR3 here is CASSRGQPQHF. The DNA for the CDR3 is TGTGCCAGCAGTCGGGGTCAGCCCCAGCATTTT.

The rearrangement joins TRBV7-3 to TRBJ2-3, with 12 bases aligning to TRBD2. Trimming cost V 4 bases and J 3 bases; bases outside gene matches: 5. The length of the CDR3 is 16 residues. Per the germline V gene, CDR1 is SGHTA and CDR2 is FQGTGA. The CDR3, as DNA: TGTGCCAGCAGCTCCGGACTAGCGGGAAATACAGATACGCAGTATTTT. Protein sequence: CASSSGLAGNTDTQYF. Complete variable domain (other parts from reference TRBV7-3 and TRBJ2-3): GAGVSQTPSNKVTEKGKYVELRCDPISGHTALYWYRQSLGQGPEFLIYFQGTGAADDSGLPNDRFFAVRPEGSVSTLKIQRTERGDSAVYLCASSSGLAGNTDTQYFGPGTRLTVL.

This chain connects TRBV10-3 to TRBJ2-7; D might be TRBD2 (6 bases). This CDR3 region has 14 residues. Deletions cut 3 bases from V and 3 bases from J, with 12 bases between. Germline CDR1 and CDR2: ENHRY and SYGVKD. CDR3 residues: CAISDRKRVYEQYF. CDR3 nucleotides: TGTGCCATCAGTGATCGGAAGCGGGTCTACGAGCAGTACTTC.

Written as DNA, the CDR3 is TGTGCCATCAGTGAGTCCCGGACAGGTACCTCTGGGGCCAACGTCCTGACTTTC. Its translation is CAISESRTGTSGANVLTF. The rearrangement links TRBV10-3 to TRBJ2-6; TRBD1 matches at 7 bases. J gave up 0 bases and V 0 bases, and 5 bases lay outside the gene matches. Germline values: CDR1 ENHRY, CDR2 SYGVKD. The CDR3 sequence is 18 residues long.

CDR3 protein: CASTTPGKRNEQYF. Written as DNA, the CDR3 is TGTGCCAGCACCACACCCGGGAAGAGGAACGAGCAGTACTTC. V is TRBV7-8 and J is TRBJ2-7; tentative D call: TRBD2 (5 bases). The V end lost 7 bases, the J end lost 5 bases, and 18 bases lay between the germline ends. The length of the CDR3 is 14 residues. Germline V lookup: CDR1 SGHVS, CDR2 FQNEAQ.